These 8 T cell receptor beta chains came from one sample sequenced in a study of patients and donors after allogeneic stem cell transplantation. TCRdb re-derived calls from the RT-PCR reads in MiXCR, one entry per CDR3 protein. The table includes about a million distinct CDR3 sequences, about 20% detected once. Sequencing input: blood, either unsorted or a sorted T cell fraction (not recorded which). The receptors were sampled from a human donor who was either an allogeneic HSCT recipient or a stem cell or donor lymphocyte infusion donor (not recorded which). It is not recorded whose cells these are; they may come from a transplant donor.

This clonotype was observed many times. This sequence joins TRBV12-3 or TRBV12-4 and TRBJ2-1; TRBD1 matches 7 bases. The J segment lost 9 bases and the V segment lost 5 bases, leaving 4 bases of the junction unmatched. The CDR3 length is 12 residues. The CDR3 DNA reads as TGTGCCAGCAGTCAACAGGGGCCTGAGCAGTTCTTC. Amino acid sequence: CASSQQGPEQFF.

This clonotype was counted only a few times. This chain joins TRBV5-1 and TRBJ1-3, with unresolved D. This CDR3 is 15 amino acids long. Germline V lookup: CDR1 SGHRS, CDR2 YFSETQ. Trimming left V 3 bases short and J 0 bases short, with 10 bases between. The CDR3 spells CASSSSEGSGNTIYF. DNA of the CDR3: TGCGCCAGCAGCTCGTCGGAGGGCTCTGGAAACACCATATATTTT. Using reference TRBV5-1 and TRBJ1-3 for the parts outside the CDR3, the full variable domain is KAGVTQTPRYLIKTRGQQVTLSCSPISGHRSVSWYQQTPGQGLQFLFEYFSETQRNKGNFPGRFSGRQFSNSRSEMNVSTLELGDSALYLCASSSSEGSGNTIYFGEGSWLTVV.

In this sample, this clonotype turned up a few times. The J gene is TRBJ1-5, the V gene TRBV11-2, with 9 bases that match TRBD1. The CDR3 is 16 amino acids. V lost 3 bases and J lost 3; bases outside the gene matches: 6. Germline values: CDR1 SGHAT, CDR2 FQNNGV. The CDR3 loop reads CASSFSWDRDNQPQHF. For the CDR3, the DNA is TGTGCCAGCAGCTTTTCTTGGGACAGGGACAATCAGCCCCAGCATTTT.

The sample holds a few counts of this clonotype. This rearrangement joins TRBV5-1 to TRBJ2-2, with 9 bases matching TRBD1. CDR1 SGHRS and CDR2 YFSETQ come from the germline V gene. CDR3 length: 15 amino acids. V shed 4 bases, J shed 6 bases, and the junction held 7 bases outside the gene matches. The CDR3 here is CASSTGQGRAGELFF. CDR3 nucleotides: TGCGCCAGCAGCACTGGACAGGGGAGGGCCGGGGAGCTGTTTTTT.

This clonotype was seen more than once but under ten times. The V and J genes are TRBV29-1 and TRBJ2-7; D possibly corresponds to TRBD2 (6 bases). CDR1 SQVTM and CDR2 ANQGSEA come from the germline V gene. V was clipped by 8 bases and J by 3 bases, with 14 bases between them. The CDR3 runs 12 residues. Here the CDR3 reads CSLGAGSYEQYF. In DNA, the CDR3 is TGCAGCCTTGGGGCGGGAAGCTACGAGCAGTACTTC.

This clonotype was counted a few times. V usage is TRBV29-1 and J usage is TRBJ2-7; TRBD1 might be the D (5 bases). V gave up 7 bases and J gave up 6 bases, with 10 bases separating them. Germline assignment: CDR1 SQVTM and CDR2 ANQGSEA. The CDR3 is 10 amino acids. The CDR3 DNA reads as TGCAGCGCCCAAGGGGTCGAGCAGTACTTC. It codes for CSAQGVEQYF.

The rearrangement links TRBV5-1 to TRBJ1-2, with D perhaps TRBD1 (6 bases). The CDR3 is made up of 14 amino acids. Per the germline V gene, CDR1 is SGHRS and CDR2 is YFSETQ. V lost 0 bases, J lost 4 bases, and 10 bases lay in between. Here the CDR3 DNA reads TGCGCCAGCAGCTTGGGGGGGGACATCTATGGCTACACCTTC. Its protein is CASSLGGDIYGYTF.

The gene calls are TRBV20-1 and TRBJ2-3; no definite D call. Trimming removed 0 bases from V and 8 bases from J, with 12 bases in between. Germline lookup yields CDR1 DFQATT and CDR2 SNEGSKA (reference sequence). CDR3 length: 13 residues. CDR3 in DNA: TGCAGTGCTAGAGATCAGAAGGGTGGTACGCAGTATTTT. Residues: CSARDQKGGTQYF.